What follows is one TCR beta chain and its context. This clone was observed a single time. Its antigen specificity is not known. Per-base quality was not reported, and no clone a single base away is much larger than it. This sample is drawn from a study of cytomegalovirus exposure and HLA in healthy donors (dated by TCRdb to 2016 to 2017). Study-wide context: In an earlier analysis of approximately 500 of the donors, approximately 300 Gb of sequence data and just under 120 million unique TCR beta sequences from about 179 million T cells were reported. Approximately 300 gigabases of sequencing data and approximately 91 million unique TCR sequences made up an early release that covered over 550 HLA-typed donors. Of the roughly 390 genotyped donors, 81% fell in the genetic ancestry cluster associated with self-reported Caucasian donors. The aim of the study was to test whether cataloging public T cell receptors could identify signatures of past pathogen exposure. Using immunosequencing, the study profiled T cell repertoires from about 620 subjects and related those repertoires to cytomegalovirus serostatus. In addition to the first cohort of 650 to 750 subjects, a separate validation cohort of 120 different subjects was used. To predict cytomegalovirus infection status, the study brought together high-throughput TCR immunosequencing, statistical association of individual TCRs with disease status, and machine learning. A later analysis re-analyzed previously published TCR beta repertoires from several hundred donors and added high-resolution HLA genotyping to study TCR occurrence patterns. In the later analysis, no new phenotypic data were used to find candidate immune exposures; instead, reliance was placed on TCR beta sequences and their occurrence across donors. To decide whether each TCR beta V gene segment behaved as functional or pseudogenic, an earlier analysis of fewer than 750 of the donors relied on high-throughput TCR beta sequencing. Alongside the repertoire data, information on donor age, sex, ethnicity and CMV serostatus was compiled. A later genetic analysis used genome-wide SNP genotypes for 398 of the 666 donors, treating that subset as a discovery cohort. All discovery cohort repertoires had been generated using a single sequencing platform. HLA typing included class I and class II loci at four-digit resolution. The number of typed donors differed by locus: 629-630 for A, B, C, DRB1 and DQB1; 522 for DQA1; over 600 for DPA1; and some 430 for DPB1. Five DR-DQ haplotypes were treated as single units for association and clustering because of strong linkage in the cohort. Among 300 to 450 genotyped donors of the cohort, an average of approximately 230,000 unique TCR beta nucleotide sequences were sequenced per donor, 15% to 20% of them non-productive. General study outcomes and caveats: While some public TCRs were present in many individuals, most TCR sequences turned up only very rarely across donors. The study listed 164 TCR beta chains as associated with cytomegalovirus. Some IMGT-functional V segments, including TRBV6-2 and TRBV6-3, could not be distinguished by the 87-base-pair reads and were therefore excluded. In a later genetic analysis, a missense DCLRE1C variant was associated with V-gene and J-gene trimming of TCR beta chains, and the association was replicated in an independent cohort. In a later analysis, most CMV-associated TCR beta chains were found to appear HLA-restricted, with HLA associations seemingly driven largely by CMV exposure. HLA typing was unavailable for some donors at each locus, so association tests used only the typed subset. A later analysis found that HLA-associated TCR beta chains were more clonally expanded and had lower generation probabilities than equally common non-associated chains. The authors suggested that the approach could potentially be extended to other disease states and immunological phenotypes. In a later genetic analysis, fewer N-insertions in productive TCRs were reported among donors in an Asian-associated ancestry cluster than the 666-donor mean. According to a later analysis, TCR association rates differed among HLA loci, with DRB1 alleles showing the most associated TCRs and HLA-C alleles showing the fewest. At a false discovery rate of 0.05, a later analysis linked about 17,000 TCR beta sequences to specific HLA alleles. Correlated functional status among segregating V segments might reflect linkage disequilibrium, but an unknown experimental factor could not be ruled out. Presence/absence analyses assumed roughly uniform sequencing depth across donors, an assumption that may not hold. According to a later analysis, parvovirus B19, influenza, CMV and Epstein-Barr virus appeared linked to several top co-occurrence clusters. The cohort was sequenced for TCR beta chains only, and without alpha or paired-chain data the features that could be detected were limited. An earlier analysis of approximately 500 of the donors showed that most TCR beta V segments appeared in productive rearrangements either about 87% or about 30% of the time, which broadly matched IMGT annotations. In vitro tests confirmed that a few of the cytomegalovirus-associated TCR beta chains recognize cytomegalovirus antigens. Because counts were too low, roughly 17 rarely observed V segments, including chromosome 9 orphons, were left out of the earlier analysis of some 600 of the donors. For the cohort, immune exposure information was limited to CMV serostatus. When HLA alleles, especially DR and DQ, strongly co-occurred, TCR associations were difficult to assign to individual alleles. Cytomegalovirus status was reported to be diagnosed by the classifier with high specificity and sensitivity in both the original and validation cohorts. A further reported finding was that TCR beta sequences accurately predicted the HLA-A and HLA-B alleles for most subjects in the first cohort. A group of highly shared sequence variants was considered likely to be a technical artifact of the sequencing pipeline.

V is cut by 4 bases and J by 2 bases, and the space between the germline ends is 3 bases. Taken from cysteine to phenylalanine, the CDR3 has 12 residues. The CDR3 DNA has 36 bases and is translated from base 1. Sequences SGDLS (CDR1) and YYNGEE (CDR2) are obtained from the germline V gene. The library was obtained by the immunoSEQ multiplex PCR assay. For the multiplex PCR, a mixture combining 60 forward primers for TCR Vbeta segments and 13 reverse primers for TCR Jbeta segments was used. A multiplex PCR assay on genomic DNA amplified the CDR3 region of rearranged TCR beta genes. Amplified TCR beta libraries were sequenced as 87-base-pair reads on the Illumina HiSeq System. In the source study's methods: In a later analysis, tens of millions of unique TCR beta chains were counted across the 500 to 700 repertoires, and around 10 million of these chains were shared by at least two donors. Raw reads were error-corrected and collapsed into unique sequences with a nearest-neighbor algorithm that merged closely related sequences to remove PCR and sequencing errors. Alignment of CDR3 sequences to IMGT reference sequences was used to assign V, D and J gene segments. For a sequence to be retained, a match of at least six nucleotides was required to both a V gene segment and a J gene segment. A rearrangement counted as productive if the CDR3 had no stop codons and remained in frame with V and J, and every other rearrangement counted as non-productive. Following IMGT convention, CDR3 was defined as the stretch from the second conserved V-encoded cysteine up to the conserved J-encoded phenylalanine. The earlier analysis of about 570 of the donors excluded any sequence lacking an unambiguous match to a single V gene segment. An earlier analysis of about 600 of the donors called V segments functional above 56.7% productive rearrangements and segregating when the between-donor standard deviation exceeded 5%. To diagnose cytomegalovirus status from the catalog of TCR beta chain sequences, a statistical classification framework was built. In a later analysis, V and J genes were assigned by comparing TCR nucleotide sequences against IMGT/GENE-DB human TR gene sequences. The TCRdist pipeline was used in a later analysis to assign CDR3 sequences and most-parsimonious VDJ recombination scenarios. In a later analysis, each TCR beta chain was defined by its CDR3 amino acid sequence together with its V-gene family, and reads without a unique V-gene family were excluded. To address suspected cross-contamination and a sequencing artifact, a later analysis removed a few hundred highly shared, low-generation-probability nucleotide sequences. For each public chain, a later analysis derived a clonal expansion index from normalized ranks of inferred template counts within each repertoire. In a later analysis, generation probabilities were computed with a VDJ recombination model fitted to out-of-frame rearrangements, and the resulting probabilities were checked against IGoR. In a later analysis, TCR-TCR, TCR-HLA and TCR-CMV co-occurrence was scored with hypergeometric tests, and a repertoire-size bias correction was applied to TCR pairs. In a later analysis, false discovery rates were estimated by permuting HLA or CMV assignments 20 times. In a later analysis, co-occurring TCRs were grouped using DBSCAN, with TCRdist sequence similarity added in when clustering inside HLA-allele-positive subsets. Co-occurrence clustering excluded repertoires with fewer than 30,000 or more than 120,000 public chains, plus five with anomalous nucleotide sharing. TCRdb holds this immuneACCESS table with in-frame rearrangements only. Some clones are missing; in checked studies, unresolved V genes explain under half, and the rest has no known cause. V and J calls plus clone size are reproduced from that table; the DNA served to infer D and trimming. The sample table records fewer than 250,000 clones; roughly four fifths of these occur just once. Roughly 10% of the sample lies in the top ten.

The cohort was made up of about 670 healthy bone marrow donors. All cohort members were sampled while nominally healthy, although unrecorded immune exposures were likely present. The donor was CMV seropositive and belonged to the group of 250 to 300 seropositive cohort members. A peripheral blood sample was provided by each donor, and peripheral blood mononuclear cells were used for TCR beta sequencing. The Qiagen DNeasy Blood Extraction Kit was used to extract genomic DNA from the blood cell samples. The chain was built from TRBV9 and TRBJ2-2, with the identity of the D gene unclear. The sequence derives from a woman between 45 and 65 years old in good health and CMV-seropositive. The sequencing input was PBMCs. The DNA is TGTGCCAGCAGCCCTAACACCGGGGAGCTGTTTTTT. Its protein product is CASSPNTGELFF. Here the CDR3 is joined to the reference TRBV9 and TRBJ2-2 genes, and the full variable domain is: DSGVTQTPKHLITATGQRVTLRCSPRSGDLSVYWYQQSLDQGLQFLIQYYNGEERAKGNILERFSAQQFPDLHSELNLSSLELGDSALYFCASSPNTGELFFGEGSRLTVL.